Detailed here is one T cell receptor beta chain. Cohort assignment relied on participant-reported clinical history. V dropped 1 base and J dropped 5; count of bases not matched to a gene: 0. This CDR3 is built from 14 residues. Germline CDR1 reads SGHAT; CDR2 reads FQNNGV. These data are taken from a study of blood T cell repertoires in COVID-19. Generated by immunoSEQ multiplex PCR, the TCRdb table keeps only in-frame clones and is missing some. The sample lists 250,000 or so clones; 86% were seen once. The specimen sequenced was PBMCs or T cells enriched from blood (not recorded which). This TCR was recovered from a woman aged 18-29 years who had recovered from COVID-19. The chain employs TRBV11-2 and TRBJ1-4; 8 nucleotides line up with TRBD1. The CDR3 DNA reads as TGTGCCAGCAGCTTAGGGACAGGGAATGAAAAACTGTTTTTT. This gives the protein CASSLGTGNEKLFF.